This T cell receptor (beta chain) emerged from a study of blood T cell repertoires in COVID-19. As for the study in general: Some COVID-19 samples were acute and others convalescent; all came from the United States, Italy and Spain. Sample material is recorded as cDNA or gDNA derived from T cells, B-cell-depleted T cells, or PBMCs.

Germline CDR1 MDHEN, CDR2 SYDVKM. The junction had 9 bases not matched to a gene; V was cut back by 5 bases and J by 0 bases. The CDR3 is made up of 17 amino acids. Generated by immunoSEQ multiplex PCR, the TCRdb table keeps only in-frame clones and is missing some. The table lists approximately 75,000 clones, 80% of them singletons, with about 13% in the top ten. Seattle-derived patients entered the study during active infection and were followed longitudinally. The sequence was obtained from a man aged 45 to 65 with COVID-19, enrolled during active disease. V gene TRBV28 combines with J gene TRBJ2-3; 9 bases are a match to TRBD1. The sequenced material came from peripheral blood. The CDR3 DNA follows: TGTGCCAGCAGTGGGATACAGGGGGCAGGTAGCACAGATACGCAGTATTTT. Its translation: CASSGIQGAGSTDTQYF.